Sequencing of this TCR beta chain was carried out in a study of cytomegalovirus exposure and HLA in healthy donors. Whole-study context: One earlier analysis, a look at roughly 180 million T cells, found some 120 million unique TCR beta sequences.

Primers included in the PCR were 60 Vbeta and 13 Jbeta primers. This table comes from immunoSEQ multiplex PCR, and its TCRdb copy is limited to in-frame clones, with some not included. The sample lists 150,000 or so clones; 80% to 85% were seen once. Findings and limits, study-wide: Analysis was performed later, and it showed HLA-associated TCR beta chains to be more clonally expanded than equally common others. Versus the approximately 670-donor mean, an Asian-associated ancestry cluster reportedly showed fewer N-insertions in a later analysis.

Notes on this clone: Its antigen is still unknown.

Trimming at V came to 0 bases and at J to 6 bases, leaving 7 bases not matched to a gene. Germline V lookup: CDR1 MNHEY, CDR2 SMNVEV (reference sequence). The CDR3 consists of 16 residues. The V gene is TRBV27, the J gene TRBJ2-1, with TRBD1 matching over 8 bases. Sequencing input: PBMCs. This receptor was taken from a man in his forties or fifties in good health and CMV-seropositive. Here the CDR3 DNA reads TGTGCCAGCAGTTTATCACCAGGGGGCACCGTCAATGAGCAGTTCTTC. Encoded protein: CASSLSPGGTVNEQFF.